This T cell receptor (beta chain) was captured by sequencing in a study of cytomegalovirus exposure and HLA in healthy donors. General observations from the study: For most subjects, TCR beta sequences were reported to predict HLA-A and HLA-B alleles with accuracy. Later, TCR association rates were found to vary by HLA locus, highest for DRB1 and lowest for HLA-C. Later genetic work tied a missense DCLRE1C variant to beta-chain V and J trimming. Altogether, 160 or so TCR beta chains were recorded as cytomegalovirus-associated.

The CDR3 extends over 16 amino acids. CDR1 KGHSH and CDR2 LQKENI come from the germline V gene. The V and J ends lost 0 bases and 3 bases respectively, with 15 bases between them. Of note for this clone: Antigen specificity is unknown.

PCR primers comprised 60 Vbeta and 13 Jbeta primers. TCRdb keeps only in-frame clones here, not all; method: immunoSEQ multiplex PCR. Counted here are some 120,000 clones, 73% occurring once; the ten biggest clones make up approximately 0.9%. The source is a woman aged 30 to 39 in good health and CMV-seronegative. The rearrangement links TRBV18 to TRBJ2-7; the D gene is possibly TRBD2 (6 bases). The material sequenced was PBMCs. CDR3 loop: CASSPPVGGFVYEQYF. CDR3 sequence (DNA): TGTGCCAGCTCACCACCTGTTGGAGGGTTTGTCTACGAGCAGTACTTC. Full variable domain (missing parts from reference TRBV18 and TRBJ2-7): NAGVMQNPRHLVRRRGQEARLRCSPMKGHSHVYWYRQLPEEGLKFMVYLQKENIIDESGMPKERFSAEFPKEGPSILRIQQVVRGDSAAYFCASSPPVGGFVYEQYFGPGTRLTVT.